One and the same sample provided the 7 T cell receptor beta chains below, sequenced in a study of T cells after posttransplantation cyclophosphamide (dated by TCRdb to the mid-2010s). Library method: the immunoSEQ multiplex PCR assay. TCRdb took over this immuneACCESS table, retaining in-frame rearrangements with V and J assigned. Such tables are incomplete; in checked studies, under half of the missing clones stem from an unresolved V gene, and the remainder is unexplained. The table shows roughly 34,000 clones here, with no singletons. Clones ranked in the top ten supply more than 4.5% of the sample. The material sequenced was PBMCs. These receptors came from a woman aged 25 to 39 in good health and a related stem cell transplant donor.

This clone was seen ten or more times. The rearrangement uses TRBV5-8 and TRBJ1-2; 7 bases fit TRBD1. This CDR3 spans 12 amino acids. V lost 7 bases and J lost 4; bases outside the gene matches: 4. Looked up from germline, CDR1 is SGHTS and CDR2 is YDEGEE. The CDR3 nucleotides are TGTGCCAGCGGACAGGCCCTCTATGGCTACACCTTC. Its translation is CASGQALYGYTF.

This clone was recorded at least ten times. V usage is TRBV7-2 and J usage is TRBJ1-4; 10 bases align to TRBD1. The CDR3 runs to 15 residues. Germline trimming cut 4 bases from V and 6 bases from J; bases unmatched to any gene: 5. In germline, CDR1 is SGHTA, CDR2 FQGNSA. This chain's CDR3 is CASSSSTGGYEKLFF. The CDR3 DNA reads TGTGCCAGCAGCTCATCGACAGGGGGCTATGAAAAACTGTTTTTT.

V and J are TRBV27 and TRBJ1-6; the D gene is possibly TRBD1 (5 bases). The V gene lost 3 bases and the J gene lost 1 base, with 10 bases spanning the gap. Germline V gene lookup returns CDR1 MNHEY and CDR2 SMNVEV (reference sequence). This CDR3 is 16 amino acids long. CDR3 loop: CASSFSGGSYNSPLHF. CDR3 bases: TGTGCCAGCAGTTTTAGCGGGGGGTCCTATAATTCACCCCTCCACTTT.

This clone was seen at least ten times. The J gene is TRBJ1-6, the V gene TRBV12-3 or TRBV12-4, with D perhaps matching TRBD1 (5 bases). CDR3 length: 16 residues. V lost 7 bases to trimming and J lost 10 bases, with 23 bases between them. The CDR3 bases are TGTGCCAGCACCATAGGGGTGGGGGGAAGGAGGTCACCCCTCCACTTT. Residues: CASTIGVGGRRSPLHF.

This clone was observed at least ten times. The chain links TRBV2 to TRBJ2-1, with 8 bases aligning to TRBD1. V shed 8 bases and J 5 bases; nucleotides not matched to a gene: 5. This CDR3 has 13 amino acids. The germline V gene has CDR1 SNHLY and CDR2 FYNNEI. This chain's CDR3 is CASCRDRNNEQFF. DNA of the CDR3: TGTGCCAGCTGCCGGGACAGGAACAATGAGCAGTTCTTC.

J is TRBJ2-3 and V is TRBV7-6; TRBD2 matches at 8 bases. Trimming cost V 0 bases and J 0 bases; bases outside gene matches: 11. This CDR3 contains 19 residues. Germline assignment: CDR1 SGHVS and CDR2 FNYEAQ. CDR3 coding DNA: TGTGCCAGCAGCTTAGCCCCCTCAGCGGGGGTAGGGAGCACAGATACGCAGTATTTT. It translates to CASSLAPSAGVGSTDTQYF.

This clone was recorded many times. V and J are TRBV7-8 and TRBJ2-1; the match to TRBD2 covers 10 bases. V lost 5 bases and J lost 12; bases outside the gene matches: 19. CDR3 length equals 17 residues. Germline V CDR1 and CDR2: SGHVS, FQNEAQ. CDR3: CASSTPSGGALAIVQFF. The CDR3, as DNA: TGTGCCAGCAGCACACCTAGCGGGGGAGCCCTCGCCATTGTGCAGTTCTTC.